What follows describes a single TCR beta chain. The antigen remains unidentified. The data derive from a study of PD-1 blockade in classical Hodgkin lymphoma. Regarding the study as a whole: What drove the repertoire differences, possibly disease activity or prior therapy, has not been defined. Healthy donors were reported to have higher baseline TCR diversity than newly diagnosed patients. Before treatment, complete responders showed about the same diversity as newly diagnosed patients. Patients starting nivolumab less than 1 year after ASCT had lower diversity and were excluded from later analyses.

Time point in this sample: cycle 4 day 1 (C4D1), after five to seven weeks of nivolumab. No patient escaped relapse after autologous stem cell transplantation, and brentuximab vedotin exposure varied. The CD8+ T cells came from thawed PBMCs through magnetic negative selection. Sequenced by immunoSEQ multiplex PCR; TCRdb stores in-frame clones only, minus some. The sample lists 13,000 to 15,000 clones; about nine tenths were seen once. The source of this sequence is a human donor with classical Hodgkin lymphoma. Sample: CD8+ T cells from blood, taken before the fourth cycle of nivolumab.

CDR3 in DNA: TGTGCCAGCAGCCCATTCACGCGGGAGATCAACGAGCAGTACTTC. It is translated as CASSPFTREINEQYF. The rearrangement uses TRBV11-2 and TRBJ2-7, with TRBD2 matching over 7 bases. The J segment lost 5 bases and the V segment lost 5 bases, leaving 12 bases of the junction unmatched. The germline gives CDR1 SGHAT, CDR2 FQNNGV. The CDR3 is 15 amino acids. Full variable domain (outside the CDR3, taken from reference TRBV11-2 and TRBJ2-7): EAGVAQSPRYKIIEKRQSVAFWCNPISGHATLYWYQQILGQGPKLLIQFQNNGVVDDSQLPKDRFSAERLKGVDSTLKIQPAKLEDSAVYLCASSPFTREINEQYFGPGTRLTVT.